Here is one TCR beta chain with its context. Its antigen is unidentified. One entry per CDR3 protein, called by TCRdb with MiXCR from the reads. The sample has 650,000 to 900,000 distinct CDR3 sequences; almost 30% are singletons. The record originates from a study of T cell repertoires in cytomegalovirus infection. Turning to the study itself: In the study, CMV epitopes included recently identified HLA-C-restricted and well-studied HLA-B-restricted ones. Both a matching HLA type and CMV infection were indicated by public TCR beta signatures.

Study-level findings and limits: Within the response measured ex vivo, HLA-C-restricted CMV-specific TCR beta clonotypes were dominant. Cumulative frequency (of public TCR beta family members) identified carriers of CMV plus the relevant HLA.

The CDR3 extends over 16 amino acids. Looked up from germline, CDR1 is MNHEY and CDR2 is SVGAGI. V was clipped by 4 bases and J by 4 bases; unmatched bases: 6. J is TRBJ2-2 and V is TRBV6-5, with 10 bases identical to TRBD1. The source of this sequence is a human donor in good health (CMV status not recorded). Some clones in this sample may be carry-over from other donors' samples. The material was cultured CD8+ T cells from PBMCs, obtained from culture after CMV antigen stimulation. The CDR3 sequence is CASSCGQGDCTGELFF. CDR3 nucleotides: TGTGCCAGCAGTTGCGGACAGGGGGATTGCACCGGGGAGCTGTTTTTT.